The rows below give T cell receptor beta chains drawn from one sample of a study of blood T cells in healthy people across ages. TCRdb reanalysed the 5' RACE reads using MiXCR and keeps one entry per CDR3 protein. The sample has about 1 million distinct CDR3 sequences; under 45% are singletons. Sequenced material: blood. Receptors originate from an older woman in good health. Both conserved end residues are part of each CDR3. The D gene is left open where the match is weak. Not all rows give a size; the values are once, few, many and, for expanded clones, a class.

cdr3_nt | cdr3_aa | v_call | clone_size | d_call | j_call
TGTGCCAGCCAGGGGTCCCAAGAGACCCAGTACTTC | CASQGSQETQYF | TRBV10-3 | . | . | TRBJ2-5
TGTGCCACCAGCACTGGGACAGGAGCCAACGAGCAGTACTTC | CATSTGTGANEQYF | TRBV15 | . | TRBD1 | TRBJ2-7
TGTGCCAGCAGTCCAATACCCCGCGGGGTGGGCACAGATACGCAGTATTTT | CASSPIPRGVGTDTQYF | TRBV28 | few | . | TRBJ2-3
TGTGCCAGCAGCCCATCCGGGACAGGGGCCTATGGCTACACCTTC | CASSPSGTGAYGYTF | TRBV7-8 | . | TRBD1 | TRBJ1-2
TGCGCCAGCAGCTTGGGCGGGACAATCGGTTTGGCTTTCTTT | CASSLGGTIGLAFF | TRBV5-1 | few | . | TRBJ1-1
TGCGCCAGCAGCCCAGCGGGAGTGTCCTACAATGAGCAGTTCTTC | CASSPAGVSYNEQFF | TRBV5-1 | many | TRBD2 | TRBJ2-1
TGCGCCAGCAGCCAAGGCGCCCGAGGAGATACGCAGTATTTT | CASSQGARGDTQYF | TRBV4-1 | . | . | TRBJ2-3
TGCAGTGCGGCAGGACAGGGGTGGCAGTTCTTC | CSAAGQGWQFF | TRBV20-1 | many | TRBD1 | TRBJ2-1
TGTGCCAGCAGCCCAGGCTTGGCTGGGGCCAACGTCCTGACTTTC | CASSPGLAGANVLTF | TRBV7-2 | . | . | TRBJ2-6
TGTGCCAGCAGTTTAACGGGACAGGGGGGCGAGCAGTACTTC | CASSLTGQGGEQYF | TRBV27 | many | TRBD1 | TRBJ2-7
TGTGCCATCGAGGCGGGAGGGCCATACAATGAGCAGTTCTTC | CAIEAGGPYNEQFF | TRBV10-3 | few | TRBD2 | TRBJ2-1
TGCAGTGCACAGACCCAGAGCTCCTACAATGAGCAGTTCTTC | CSAQTQSSYNEQFF | TRBV20-1 | . | . | TRBJ2-1
TGTGCCAGCAGCCTCCTGGGCCTCGGCGATGAGCAGTTCTTC | CASSLLGLGDEQFF | TRBV12-3/TRBV12-4 | many | . | TRBJ2-1
TGTGCCAGCAGCCCACAGGGGGGGGCCCGCACAGATACGCAGTATTTT | CASSPQGGARTDTQYF | TRBV9 | . | . | TRBJ2-3
TGTGCCACCAGCAGGGACCCCGAAGGCTACGAGCAGTACTTC | CATSRDPEGYEQYF | TRBV15 | . | . | TRBJ2-7
TGCAGTGCACTCTCACAGGGAGACAACGAGCAGTACTTC | CSALSQGDNEQYF | TRBV20-1 | . | . | TRBJ2-7
TGTGCCAGTGGGGGTCGGACAGGGGACGGTGGCTACACCTTC | CASGGRTGDGGYTF | TRBV2 | . | TRBD1 | TRBJ1-2
TGTGCCACAAGCGGGAGTGTAAATGAGCAGTTCTTC | CATSGSVNEQFF | TRBV6-6 | . | TRBD2 | TRBJ2-1
TGTGCCAGCAGTGAAGACCCAGGGTTGGCCAAAAACATTCAGTACTTC | CASSEDPGLAKNIQYF | TRBV2 | . | . | TRBJ2-4
TGCAGCGGGATACTAGGCCGTTACGAGCAGTACTTC | CSGILGRYEQYF | TRBV29-1 | few | . | TRBJ2-7